The 32 T cell receptor beta chains given below trace back to one sample, sequenced in a study of blood T cell repertoires in COVID-19. Data came from immunoSEQ multiplex PCR; TCRdb stores just in-frame clones and leaves some out. Of around 70,000 clones listed, more than 85% are singletons. The sequenced sample was peripheral blood. The receptors derive from a man in his 60s with acute or convalescent COVID-19.

This clone was seen only once. The gene calls are TRBV4-1 and TRBJ1-2; D may be TRBD1 (6 bases). Per germline, CDR1 MGHRA and CDR2 YSYEKL. CDR3 length: 16 amino acids. Trimming took off 0 bases at V and 7 bases at J, with 18 bases between the two ends. The CDR3: CASSQDKGQGTAGYTF. DNA of the CDR3: TGCGCCAGCAGCCAAGATAAGGGGCAGGGGACCGCTGGCTACACCTTC.

This clone has only one observation. This sequence joins TRBV27 and TRBJ1-1; 9 positions agree with TRBD1. Looked up from germline, CDR1 is MNHEY and CDR2 is SMNVEV (reference sequence). V trimming: 6 bases; J trimming: 4 bases; junction bases outside the gene matches: 3. The CDR3 loop spans 13 amino acids. CDR3 nucleotide sequence: TGTGCCAGCAGGGACAGGGGTTTCACTGAAGCTTTCTTT. Translation gives CASRDRGFTEAFF.

The sample holds a few counts of this clone. The chain links TRBV27 to TRBJ1-6, with D perhaps matching TRBD1 (5 bases). Germline lookup yields CDR1 MNHEY and CDR2 SMNVEV (reference sequence). This CDR3 has 16 amino acids. V dropped 0 bases and J dropped 9 bases, with 15 bases sitting between them. CDR3 coding DNA: TGTGCCAGCAGTTTATCCAGGGTAGAGTACGGTTCACCCCTCCACTTT. As protein: CASSLSRVEYGSPLHF.

J is TRBJ1-3 and V is TRBV30; D gene unclear. CDR1 GTSNPN and CDR2 SVGIG come from the germline V gene (reference sequence). V dropped 2 bases and J dropped 7 bases, with 9 bases sitting between them. CDR3 size: 12 residues. The CDR3 here is CAWSYNGNTIYF. For the CDR3, the DNA is TGTGCCTGGAGTTATAACGGTAACACCATATATTTT.

The V gene is TRBV25-1, the J gene TRBJ2-2, with no clear D. CDR1 is MGHDK, CDR2 SYGVNS, per germline. The germline V and J ends were trimmed by 5 bases and 4 bases, with 8 bases remaining between them. The length of the CDR3 is 13 residues. CDR3 sequence (DNA): TGTGCCAGCAGTCCAGTGGCCACCGGGGAGCTGTTTTTT. Protein sequence: CASSPVATGELFF.

The table lists this clone with a count of one. The rearrangement joins TRBV5-5 to TRBJ1-2; D unresolved. V dropped 4 bases and J dropped 5 bases, with 12 bases sitting between them. This CDR3 is built from 13 residues. CDR1 SGHKS and CDR2 YYEKEE come from the germline V gene (reference sequence). CDR3 sequence: CASSPRREYGYTF. The CDR3 nucleotides are TGTGCCAGCAGCCCTAGGAGGGAATATGGCTACACCTTC.

V gene TRBV5-4 combines with J gene TRBJ2-1; 7 bases fit TRBD2. Trimming cost V 0 bases and J 3 bases; bases outside gene matches: 6. Germline CDR1 and CDR2: SGHNT and YYREEE (reference sequence). The length of the CDR3 is 16 residues. DNA for the CDR3: TGTGCCAGCAGCTTGGTCGGGCGGGGGAACTACAATGAGCAGTTCTTC. This translates into CASSLVGRGNYNEQFF.

The gene calls are TRBV6-5 and TRBJ1-5; TRBD1 is a possible D gene (5 bases). The CDR3 length is 14 residues. Germline CDR1 MNHEY, CDR2 SVGAGI. V was trimmed by 11 bases and J by 3 bases, leaving 17 bases between them. The CDR3 loop reads CASSASGNNQPQHF. CDR3 nucleotides: TGTGCCTCAAGCGCCTCAGGGAACAATCAGCCCCAGCATTTT.

This sequence joins TRBV19 and TRBJ1-1, with a weak D call TRBD1 (5 bases). V dropped 0 bases and J dropped 1 base, with 15 bases sitting between them. This CDR3 has 17 amino acids. The germline V gene has CDR1 LNHDA and CDR2 SQIVND (reference sequence). This CDR3 reads CASSIDHLTASNTEAFF. CDR3 DNA sequence: TGTGCCAGTAGTATAGATCATTTGACAGCCTCGAACACTGAAGCTTTCTTT. The full variable domain, rest sourced from reference TRBV19 and TRBJ1-1, is DGGITQSPKYLFRKEGQNVTLSCEQNLNHDAMYWYRQDPGQGLRLIYYSQIVNDFQKGDIAEGYSVSREKKESFPLTVTSAQKNPTAFYLCASSIDHLTASNTEAFFGQGTRLTVV.

The CDR3 bases are TGTGCCTGGATTATCTCTTCCGGAAACACCATATATTTT. It codes for CAWIISSGNTIYF. V usage is TRBV30 and J usage is TRBJ1-3; D uncertain. Trimming took 4 bases from V and 4 from J, leaving 11 bases between them. This CDR3 is built from 13 residues. Germline CDR1 reads GTSNPN; CDR2 reads SVGIG (reference sequence).

This clone came up a few times. The genes are TRBV7-3 and TRBJ2-3; 8 bases fit TRBD1. This CDR3 is built from 15 residues. The ends lost 5 bases at V and 6 bases at J; junction bases unmatched: 10. Germline CDR1 and CDR2: SGHTA and FQGTGA. In nucleotides, the CDR3 is TGTGCCAGCAGCCCGGGCCAGGGGGCTGAGGATACGCAGTATTTT. It encodes CASSPGQGAEDTQYF.

The chain employs TRBV9 and TRBJ1-1; D is unclear. From germline, CDR1 is SGDLS and CDR2 YYNGEE. The V and J ends lost 3 bases and 0 bases respectively, with 6 bases between them. The CDR3 has 13 residues. Here the CDR3 reads CASSAPMNTEAFF. The DNA of the CDR3 is TGTGCCAGCAGCGCCCCAATGAACACTGAAGCTTTCTTT.

The V and J genes are TRBV30 and TRBJ1-1; no clear D gene. CDR3 length equals 13 residues. V was pared by 0 bases and J by 1 base, with 6 bases between. Germline lookup yields CDR1 GTSNPN and CDR2 SVGIG (reference sequence). CDR3 region: CAWSVTQNTEAFF. In DNA, the CDR3 is TGTGCCTGGAGTGTAACTCAGAACACTGAAGCTTTCTTT.

The chain uses TRBV24-1 and TRBJ2-3; 10 bases are shared with TRBD1. The CDR3 contains 16 residues. With 4 bases clipped from V and 0 bases from J, the junction kept 3 bases outside the gene matches. Per germline, CDR1 KGHDR and CDR2 SFDVKD. The CDR3 sequence is CATSEPGQGSTDTQYF. CDR3 bases: TGTGCCACCAGTGAACCGGGACAGGGGAGCACAGATACGCAGTATTTT.

The chain combines TRBV7-2 with TRBJ2-7, with 8 bases matching TRBD1. Germline trimming cut 0 bases from V and 2 bases from J; bases unmatched to any gene: 3. Germline V CDR1 and CDR2: SGHTA, FQGNSA. CDR3 length: 15 amino acids. The CDR3 DNA reads TGTGCCAGCAGCTTAGCGGGCAGGGGGCCCTACGAGCAGTACTTC. Translated: CASSLAGRGPYEQYF.

The V call is TRBV6-1, the J call TRBJ1-2; 7 bases agree with TRBD1. With V trimmed by 6 bases and J by 7 bases, 11 bases remained unmatched. Germline CDR1 and CDR2: MNHNS and SASEGT. The CDR3 runs 14 residues. The CDR3 region has the DNA TGTGCCAGCAGGTGGGACAGCACCTATGGTGGCTACACCTTC. Translated: CASRWDSTYGGYTF.

V and J are TRBV20-1 and TRBJ2-3; TRBD2 aligns across 12 bases. Germline CDR1 and CDR2: DFQATT and SNEGSKA (reference sequence). The CDR3 extends over 17 amino acids. Trimming at V came to 3 bases and at J to 4 bases, leaving 11 bases not matched to a gene. CDR3 amino acids: CSASSLAGGGRADTQYF. The CDR3 nucleotides read TGCAGTGCTAGTAGTCTAGCGGGAGGGGGAAGGGCAGATACGCAGTATTTT.

The chain recombines TRBV19 with TRBJ2-5, with 9 positions matching TRBD1. The CDR3 spans 18 residues. Germline V gene lookup returns CDR1 LNHDA and CDR2 SQIVND (reference sequence). V lost 6 bases to trimming and J lost 7 bases; unmatched junction nucleotides: 21. As DNA, the CDR3 is TGTGCCAGTAGATTAAGGAAAAAGGTAGGGACAGGGCCTGGGACCCAGTACTTC. It yields the protein CASRLRKKVGTGPGTQYF.

The chain couples TRBV27 to TRBJ2-1, with D hard to call. CDR1 and CDR2 (germline): MNHEY, SMNVEV (reference sequence). Between the trimmed V and J ends, which lost 3 bases and 5 bases, there was a span of 11 bases. There are 14 residues in the CDR3. The CDR3 protein is CASSLSSYHNEQFF. The CDR3 DNA reads as TGTGCCAGCAGTTTGTCGAGTTATCACAATGAGCAGTTCTTC.

The chain is built from TRBV24-1 and TRBJ2-1; 12 positions agree with TRBD2. From germline, CDR1 is KGHDR and CDR2 SFDVKD. This CDR3 has 22 residues. The V and J ends lost 3 bases and 7 bases, in that order; junction bases with no gene match: 24. This chain's CDR3 is CATSDTDNRLGLAGGPRNEQFF. In DNA form, the CDR3 reads TGTGCCACCAGTGATACGGACAATCGGTTGGGGCTAGCGGGGGGGCCGAGGAATGAGCAGTTCTTC.

CDR3 in DNA: TGTGCCAGCAGTGAAGGTGGACACCCGATAGATACGCAGTATTTT. It yields the protein CASSEGGHPIDTQYF. The chain joins TRBV6-1 to TRBJ2-3; D perhaps matches TRBD1 (5 bases). V was clipped by 1 base and J by 5 bases, with 13 bases between them. Germline V gives CDR1 MNHNS, CDR2 SASEGT. The CDR3 covers 15 residues.

The chain joins TRBV30 to TRBJ1-1, with 10 bases that match TRBD1. Germline CDR1 and CDR2: GTSNPN and SVGIG (reference sequence). The CDR3 contains 14 residues. The V gene end was trimmed by 3 bases and the J gene end by 1 base; junction bases not matched to a gene: 2. The CDR3 DNA sequence: TGTGCCTGGAGAGGGGACAGGGGGAACACTGAAGCTTTCTTT. Protein sequence: CAWRGDRGNTEAFF. The full variable domain, completed using reference TRBV30 and TRBJ1-1, is SQTIHQWPATLVQPVGSPLSLECTVEGTSNPNLYWYRQAAGRGLQLLFYSVGIGQISSEVPQNLSASRPQDRQFILSSKKLLLSDSGFYLCAWRGDRGNTEAFFGQGTRLTVV.

The V call is TRBV29-1, the J call TRBJ2-5; perhaps TRBD1 as D (6 bases). Trimming cost V 5 bases and J 1 base, with 14 bases left between them. Germline V gives CDR1 SQVTM, CDR2 ANQGSEA. CDR3 length: 14 amino acids. The CDR3 loop is CSVTSGTPQETQYF. The CDR3 coding sequence is TGCAGCGTTACTTCAGGGACACCCCAAGAGACCCAGTACTTC. Using reference TRBV29-1 and TRBJ2-5 for the parts outside the CDR3, the full variable domain is SAVISQKPSRDICQRGTSLTIQCQVDSQVTMMFWYRQQPGQSLTLIATANQGSEATYESGFVIDKFPISRPNLTFSTLTVSNMSPEDSSIYLCSVTSGTPQETQYFGPGTRLLVL.

This clone was seen a single time. V gene TRBV5-1 combines with J gene TRBJ1-1; 7 bases match TRBD1. The junction had 4 bases not matched to a gene; V was cut back by 4 bases and J by 1 base. Germline values: CDR1 SGHRS, CDR2 YFSETQ. This CDR3 has 14 amino acids. CDR3 in amino acids: CASSLGQENTEAFF. CDR3 sequence (DNA): TGCGCCAGCAGCCTAGGACAGGAGAACACTGAAGCTTTCTTT.

This clone was seen a handful of times. The chain joins TRBV6-5 to TRBJ1-6, with D tentatively TRBD1 (6 bases). The V gene lost 7 bases and the J gene lost 8 bases, with 18 bases spanning the gap. The germline V gene encodes CDR1 MNHEY and CDR2 SVGAGI. The CDR3 has 15 amino acids. CDR3 sequence reads: CASTPGAPTDSPLHF. The DNA of the CDR3 is TGTGCCAGCACTCCAGGGGCTCCGACGGATTCACCCCTCCACTTT.

V usage is TRBV9 and J usage is TRBJ2-7, with a tentative D call TRBD1 (6 bases). V gave up 1 base and J gave up 2 bases, with 13 bases separating them. The germline gives CDR1 SGDLS, CDR2 YYNGEE. This CDR3 contains 15 residues. The CDR3 region has the DNA TGTGCCAGCAGCGTACGTGCAGGGGTCCCCTACGAGCAGTACTTC. It specifies CASSVRAGVPYEQYF.

This clone was recorded a few times. The chain uses TRBV30 and TRBJ1-4, with D perhaps TRBD1 (6 bases). The germline gives CDR1 GTSNPN, CDR2 SVGIG (reference sequence). V was cut by 4 bases and J by 0 bases, with 9 bases left in between. The length of the CDR3 is 14 residues. The CDR3 nucleotides are TGTGCCTGGACAGGGGCCACAACTAATGAAAAACTGTTTTTT. Translating gives CAWTGATTNEKLFF.

This clone appeared once. The J gene is TRBJ2-4, the V gene TRBV9; 8 nucleotides agree with TRBD1. The CDR3 length is 18 residues. Germline V gives CDR1 SGDLS, CDR2 YYNGEE. The trim removed 4 bases at V and 3 bases at J, leaving 15 bases unmatched. CDR3 coding DNA: TGTGCCAGCAGCCCCCAAGGACAGGGACTGCTTGGCAAAAACATTCAGTACTTC. Its translation is CASSPQGQGLLGKNIQYF.

CDR3 residues: CASSVVEEADTQYF. The CDR3 DNA follows: TGTGCCAGCAGCGTGGTAGAAGAGGCAGATACGCAGTATTTT. The chain employs TRBV3-1 (or the pseudogene TRBV3-2) and TRBJ2-3; D is unresolved. Germline values: CDR1 LGHDT, CDR2 YNNKEL (reference sequence). The CDR3 contains 14 residues. The ends were cut back, 5 bases at V and 4 bases at J, with 13 bases in the middle.

The chain couples TRBV12-3 or TRBV12-4 to TRBJ1-2; D gene unclear. The CDR3 has 13 residues. V gave up 1 base and J gave up 3 bases, with 6 bases separating them. Written as DNA, the CDR3 is TGTGCCAGCAGTTTAGGGAGGCACTATGGCTACACCTTC. It translates to CASSLGRHYGYTF.

This clone was detected once. This chain joins TRBV7-9 and TRBJ1-1, with D perhaps TRBD1 (5 bases). This CDR3 is built from 14 residues. The V gene's germline CDR1 is SEHNR and CDR2 FQNEAQ (reference sequence). V dropped 1 base and J dropped 5 bases, with 11 bases sitting between them. CDR3 in amino acids: CASSLDSGGTEAFF. As DNA, the CDR3 is TGTGCCAGCAGCTTAGATTCCGGGGGTACTGAAGCTTTCTTT.

This clone appeared a few times. The chain joins TRBV7-9 to TRBJ1-2; 7 nucleotides match TRBD1. V lost 5 bases and J lost 0; bases outside the gene matches: 6. Germline V lookup: CDR1 SEHNR, CDR2 FQNEAQ (reference sequence). This CDR3 contains 15 residues. CDR3 coding DNA: TGTGCCAGCAGCCAGACAGGGTCCGCTAACTATGGCTACACCTTC. It is translated as CASSQTGSANYGYTF.